This is a list of T cell receptor beta chains from one sample in a study of shared clonotypes between healthy human individuals. Some clones are missing from TCRdb's copy, which holds only in-frame ones; the method was immunoSEQ multiplex PCR. The repertoire holds roughly 720,000 clones, with about 90% as singletons. Sequenced sample: memory CD8+ T cells from PBMCs. The receptors here all came from a man between 18 and 29 years old in good health. Some clones in this sample may be carry-over from other donors' samples. CDR3s include the opening cysteine and the closing phenylalanine or tryptophan. Each record gives: D gene, V gene, J gene, clone size, CDR3 DNA, CDR3 protein. The D gene is left open where the match is weak. Size is omitted from some rows. Given values are once, few, many or a class for expanded clones.

TRBD1	TRBV14	TRBJ2-7	-	TGTGCCAGCAGCCCCCTAACAGGGGGCGCCGGGGCCGAGCAGTACTTC	CASSPLTGGAGAEQYF
-	TRBV7-9	TRBJ1-2	-	TGTGCCAGCAGCGGGCCGATCCGGGACAAGGGGGATGGCTACACCTTC	CASSGPIRDKGDGYTF
-	TRBV2	TRBJ1-3	once	TGTGCCAGCAGTGAGGGGCGGACTTACTCTGGAAACACCATATATTTT	CASSEGRTYSGNTIYF
-	TRBV7-9	TRBJ2-3	-	TGTGCCAGCAGCTTAGGGGTCACAGGAACAGATACGCAGTATTTT	CASSLGVTGTDTQYF
TRBD2	TRBV9	TRBJ2-1	-	TGTGCCAGCAGCCCCAGCGGAGGGAGGGCCTCCAATGAGCAGTTCTTC	CASSPSGGRASNEQFF
TRBD2	TRBV12-5	TRBJ2-2	-	TGTGCTAGTGGTTTGACCGTACTAGCGGGAGCGCCCGGGGAGCTGTTTTTT	CASGLTVLAGAPGELFF
-	TRBV5-4	TRBJ2-3	few	TGTGCCAGCAGCAGGGAACCCACAGATACGCAGTATTTT	CASSREPTDTQYF
-	TRBV9	TRBJ2-1	-	TGTGCCAGCAGAGATAGTCCTACCTCCACCGGGTCCTACAATGAGCAGTTCTTC	CASRDSPTSTGSYNEQFF
TRBD1	TRBV15	TRBJ2-1	once	TGTGCCACCAGCAGAGGGACAGGGGGTTTGGATGAGCAGTTCTTC	CATSRGTGGLDEQFF
TRBD2	TRBV2	TRBJ2-1	-	TGTGCCAGCAGTCTCCTAGCGGGAGGGCCCTCGAATGAGCAGTTCTTC	CASSLLAGGPSNEQFF